Shown below are 5 T cell receptor gamma chains from a single sample sequenced in a study of fetal and pediatric gammadelta thymocytes. TCRdb reprocessed the reads using CATT. The sample has over 850 gamma-chain clones, around 5.1% seen once. The sequenced sample was non-Vgamma9Vdelta2 gamma-delta T cells from the thymus. Subset in this sample: CD3+gammadeltaTCR+ thymocytes not co-expressing Vgamma9 and Vdelta2. The receptors come from a child who underwent cardiac surgery and was recorded as healthy.

This clone is large by share. The chain uses TRGV2 and TRGJ1 or TRGJ2. Trimming cost V 0 bases and J 4 bases; bases outside gene matches: 9. Germline-derived CDR1 and CDR2 are EGSNGY and YDSYNSKV. The CDR3 totals 15 residues. The CDR3 protein is CATWDGDRGYYKKLF. For the CDR3, the DNA is TGTGCCACCTGGGACGGGGATCGGGGGTATTATAAGAAACTCTTT.

About this clone itself: The likely explanation is a read error, given a far larger clone one base away. The chain uses TRGV9 and TRGJ1 or TRGJ2. The J gene is not listed in TCRdb, so it was assigned here from a DNA match to germline. The CDR3 has 16 residues. V lost 0 bases to trimming and J lost 5 bases; unmatched junction nucleotides: 13. The germline V gene encodes CDR1 GITISATS and CDR2 ISYDGTV (reference sequence). For the CDR3, the DNA is TGTGCCTTGTGGGAGGTGGTGGGGCCAACTAATTATAAGAAACTCTTT. The encoded protein is CALWEVVGPTNYKKLF.

By share, this clone ranks as large. J is TRGJP2 and V is TRGV8. Germline V gene lookup returns CDR1 VENAVY and CDR2 YDSYNSRV. The ends lost 3 bases at V and 8 bases at J; junction bases unmatched: 3. This CDR3 contains 12 residues. Written as DNA, the CDR3 is TGTGCCACCTGGGATCGCGATTGGATCAAGACGTTT. Translation gives CATWDRDWIKTF.

This clone is categorized as medium-sized. The rearrangement joins TRGV9 to TRGJ1 or TRGJ2. Trimming removed 3 bases from V and 2 bases from J; junction bases left unmatched: 4. Germline V CDR1 and CDR2: GITISATS, ISYDGTV (reference sequence). CDR3 length equals 13 residues. The DNA for the CDR3 is TGTGCCTTGTGGGAGCCCCATTATTATAAGAAACTCTTT. It is translated as CALWEPHYYKKLF.

This clone ranks as large. V gene TRGV8 combines with J gene TRGJ1 or TRGJ2. Germline assignment: CDR1 VENAVY and CDR2 YDSYNSRV. This CDR3 has 12 amino acids. Trimming removed 0 bases from V and 7 bases from J; junction bases left unmatched: 3. The CDR3 bases are TGTGCCACCTGGGATAGGGGGTATAAGAAACTCTTT. Translating gives CATWDRGYKKLF.